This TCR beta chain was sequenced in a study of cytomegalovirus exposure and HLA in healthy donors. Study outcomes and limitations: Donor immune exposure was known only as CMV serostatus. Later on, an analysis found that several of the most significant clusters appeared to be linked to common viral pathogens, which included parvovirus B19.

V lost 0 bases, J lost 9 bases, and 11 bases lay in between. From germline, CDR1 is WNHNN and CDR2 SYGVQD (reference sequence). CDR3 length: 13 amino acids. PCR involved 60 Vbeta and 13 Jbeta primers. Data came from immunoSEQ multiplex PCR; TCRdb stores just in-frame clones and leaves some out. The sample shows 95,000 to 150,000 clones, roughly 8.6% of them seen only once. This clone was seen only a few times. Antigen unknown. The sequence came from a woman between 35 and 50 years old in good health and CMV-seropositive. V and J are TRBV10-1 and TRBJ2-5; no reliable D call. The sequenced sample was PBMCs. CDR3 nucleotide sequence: TGCGCCAGCAGTGAGTCGACATCGAAGGCCCAGTACTTC. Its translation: CASSESTSKAQYF.